The rows below give T cell receptor beta chains drawn from one sample of a study of blood T cells in healthy people across ages. TCRdb fed the 5' RACE reads into MiXCR, producing one record per CDR3 protein. The sample lists hundreds of thousands of distinct CDR3 sequences, about 54% occurring once. The sample taken for sequencing was blood. The receptor set was obtained from a man aged 55 to 70 in good health. The CDR3 runs from the conserved cysteine through the conserved F or W.

j_call v_call cdr3_aa
TRBJ1-2 TRBV12-3/TRBV12-4 CASGSGKSGVDDYTF
TRBJ2-1 TRBV20-1 CSVPIAGVGNEQFF
TRBJ2-5 TRBV6-6 CASSSRAGVETQYF
TRBJ2-5 TRBV5-1 CASSLVGTDRQETQYF
TRBJ2-1 TRBV7-6 CASSPGTGAYSYNEQFF
TRBJ2-7 TRBV3-1 CASSQASSYEQYF
TRBJ1-4 TRBV7-9 CASSSRDGFEKLFF
TRBJ2-3 TRBV20-1 CSANLAHGAQYF
TRBJ2-7 TRBV15 CATSKSGASYEQYF
TRBJ2-7 TRBV4-1 CASSQGQPIEQYF
TRBJ2-7 TRBV4-2 CASSQDLGAGEAYEQYF
TRBJ2-1 TRBV20-1 CSARGSRRGMDEQFF
TRBJ2-5 TRBV2 CASSEAIWGIGYETQYF
TRBJ2-3 TRBV9 CASSVRDSSRVTQYF